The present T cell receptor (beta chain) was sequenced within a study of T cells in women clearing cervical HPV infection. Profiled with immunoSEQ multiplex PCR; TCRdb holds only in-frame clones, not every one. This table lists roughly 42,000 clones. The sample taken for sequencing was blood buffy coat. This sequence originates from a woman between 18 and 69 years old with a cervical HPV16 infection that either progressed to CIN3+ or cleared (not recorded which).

The CDR3 bases that were read are TGTGCCAGCAGCTTAGTAGGTTCGACTAGCACAGATACG. It encodes CASSLVGSTSTDT. The full-length CDR3 reads as CASSLVGSTSTDTQYF. The V and J genes are TRBV7-6 and TRBJ2-3; no reliable D call. Read sequence stops 3 residues before the CDR3 end, and the germline J gene provides the missing end. CDR3 length: 16 residues. The germline V and J ends were trimmed by 1 base and 0 bases, with 11 bases remaining between them. The V gene's germline CDR1 is SGHVS and CDR2 FNYEAQ.